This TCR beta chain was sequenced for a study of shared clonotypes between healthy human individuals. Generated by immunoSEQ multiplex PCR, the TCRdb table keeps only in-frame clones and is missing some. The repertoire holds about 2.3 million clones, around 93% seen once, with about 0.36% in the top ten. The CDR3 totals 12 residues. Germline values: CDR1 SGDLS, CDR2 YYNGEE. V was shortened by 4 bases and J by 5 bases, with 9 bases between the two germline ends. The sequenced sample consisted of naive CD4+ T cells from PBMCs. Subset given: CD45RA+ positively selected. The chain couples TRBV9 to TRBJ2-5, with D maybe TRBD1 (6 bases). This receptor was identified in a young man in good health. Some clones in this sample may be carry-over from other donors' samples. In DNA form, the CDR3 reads TGTGCCAGCAGCTCGCAGGGGGAGACCCAGTACTTC. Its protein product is CASSSQGETQYF.